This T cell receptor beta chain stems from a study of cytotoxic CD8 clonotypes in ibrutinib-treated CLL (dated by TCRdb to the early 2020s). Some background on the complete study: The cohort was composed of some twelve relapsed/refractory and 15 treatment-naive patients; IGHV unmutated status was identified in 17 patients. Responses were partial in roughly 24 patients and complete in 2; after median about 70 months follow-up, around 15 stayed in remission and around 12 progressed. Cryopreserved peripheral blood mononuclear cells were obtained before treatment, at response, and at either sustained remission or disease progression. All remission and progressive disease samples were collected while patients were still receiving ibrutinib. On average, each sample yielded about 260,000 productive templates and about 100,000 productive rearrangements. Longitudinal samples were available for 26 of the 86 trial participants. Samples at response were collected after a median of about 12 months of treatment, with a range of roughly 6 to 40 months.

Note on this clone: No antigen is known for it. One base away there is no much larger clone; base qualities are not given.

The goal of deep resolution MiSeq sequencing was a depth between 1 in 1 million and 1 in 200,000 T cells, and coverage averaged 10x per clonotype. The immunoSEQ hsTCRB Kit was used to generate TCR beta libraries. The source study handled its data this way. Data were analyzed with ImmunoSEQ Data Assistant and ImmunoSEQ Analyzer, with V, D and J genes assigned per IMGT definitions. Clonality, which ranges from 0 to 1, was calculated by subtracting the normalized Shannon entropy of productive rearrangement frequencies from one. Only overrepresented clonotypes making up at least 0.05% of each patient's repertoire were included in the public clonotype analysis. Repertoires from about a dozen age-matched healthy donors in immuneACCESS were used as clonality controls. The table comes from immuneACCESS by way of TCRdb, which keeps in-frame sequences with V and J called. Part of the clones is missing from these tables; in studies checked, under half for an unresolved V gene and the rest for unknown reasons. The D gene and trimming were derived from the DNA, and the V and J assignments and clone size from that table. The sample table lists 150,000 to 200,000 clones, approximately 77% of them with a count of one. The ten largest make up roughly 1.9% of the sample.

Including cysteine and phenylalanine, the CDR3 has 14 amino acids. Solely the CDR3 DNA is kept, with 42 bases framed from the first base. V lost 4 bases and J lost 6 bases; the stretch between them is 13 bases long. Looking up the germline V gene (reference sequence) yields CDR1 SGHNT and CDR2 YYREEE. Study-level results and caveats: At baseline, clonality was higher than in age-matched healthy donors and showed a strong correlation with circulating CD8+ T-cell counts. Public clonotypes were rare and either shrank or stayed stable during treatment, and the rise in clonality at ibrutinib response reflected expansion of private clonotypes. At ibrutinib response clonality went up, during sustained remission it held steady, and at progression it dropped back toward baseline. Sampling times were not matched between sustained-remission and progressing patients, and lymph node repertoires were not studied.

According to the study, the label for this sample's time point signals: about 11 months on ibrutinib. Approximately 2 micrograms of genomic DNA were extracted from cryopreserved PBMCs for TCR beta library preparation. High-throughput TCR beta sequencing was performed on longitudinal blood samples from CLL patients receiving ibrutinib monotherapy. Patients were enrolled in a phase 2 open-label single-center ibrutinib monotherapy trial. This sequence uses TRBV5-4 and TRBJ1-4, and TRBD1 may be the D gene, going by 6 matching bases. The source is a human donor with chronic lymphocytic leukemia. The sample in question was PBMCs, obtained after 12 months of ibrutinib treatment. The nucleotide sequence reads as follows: TGTGCCAGCAGCCCGCGGGCAGGGGATGAAAAACTGTTTTTT. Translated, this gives CASSPRAGDEKLFF.